These T cell receptor beta chains were read from a single sample in a study of cytomegalovirus exposure and HLA in healthy donors. The table came from immunoSEQ multiplex PCR; TCRdb's copy has only in-frame clones and leaves some out. The sample holds 120,000 to 150,000 clones, about four fifths seen once. Sequencing input: PBMCs. These receptors came from a woman aged 25 to 39 in good health and CMV-seronegative. The CDR3 runs from the conserved cysteine through the conserved F or W.

TRBV6-6,TRBJ1-2,CASNQDSGYTF
TRBV4-1,TRBJ2-6,CASSQGQGTSGANVLTF
TRBV2,TRBJ1-2,CASHRGDYGYTF
TRBV5-5,TRBJ2-7,CASSLVGGTTYEQYF
TRBV9,TRBJ2-1,CASSRQPSSYNEQFF
TRBV9,TRBJ1-4,CASSGDRFSEKLFF
TRBV15,TRBJ1-1,CATSRDRQVGTEAFF
TRBV2,TRBJ2-1,CASSDILALQDNEQFF
TRBV6-1,TRBJ1-5,CASKGQERRPQHF
TRBV28,TRBJ1-1,CASSPGQHEAFF
TRBV15,TRBJ1-6,CATSRDKQGNSPLHF
TRBV6-5,TRBJ2-3,CASSYLGQFTDTQYF
TRBV4-1,TRBJ2-7,CASSQRFVGQAYEQYF
TRBV5-1,TRBJ2-7,CASSLEPSGGSTYEQYF
TRBV10-3,TRBJ2-3,CAISDTTRTGEGGDTQYF
TRBV27,TRBJ1-6,CASSFQRPNSPLHF
TRBV28,TRBJ1-2,CASSHGRDRVFYGYTF
TRBV7-9,TRBJ1-4,CASSRGTGRGHEKLFF
TRBV6-7,TRBJ2-4,CASSPPGGGKNIQYF
TRBV7-2,TRBJ2-1,CASTQAGLSYNEQFF
TRBV2,TRBJ1-2,CASKQDSYGYTF
TRBV27,TRBJ2-5,CASSLSDSRQETQYF
TRBV21-1,TRBJ1-2,CASRDRVGGYTF
TRBV5-4,TRBJ2-7,CASSSTLDTGAYEQYF
TRBV7-2,TRBJ2-1,CASSHGRYNEQFF
TRBV6-5,TRBJ2-7,CASRTTGGRSYEQYF
TRBV10-2,TRBJ2-4,CASSRDRGRNIQYF
TRBV7-9,TRBJ1-2,CASSAERAVGYTF
TRBV2,TRBJ1-6,CASSLRPPGTGVGYNSPLHF
TRBV29-1,TRBJ2-5,CSVGGTSFRGETQYF
TRBV7-8,TRBJ1-2,CASSLGTGTNYGYTF
TRBV18,TRBJ2-1,CASSLRGSGYNEQFF
TRBV4-1,TRBJ1-3,CASSQDGQGISSGNTIYF
TRBV5-4,TRBJ2-3,CASSRGGQGADTQYF
TRBV11-2,TRBJ2-3,CASSSKRGVTDTQYF
TRBV11-2,TRBJ2-7,CASSLEGLAGSEQYF
TRBV18,TRBJ1-4,CASSRAGTTNEKLFF
TRBV5-1,TRBJ2-2,CASSLTSEAGELFF
TRBV5-1,TRBJ2-3,CASSTGQGERSGGRRDTQYF
TRBV5-1,TRBJ2-1,CASSLTGQVSYNEQFF
TRBV9,TRBJ2-7,CASSVQGGPYEQYF
TRBV7-2,TRBJ2-5,CASRKDRGRETQYF
TRBV15,TRBJ1-5,CATSRDGTGDNQPQHF
TRBV7-9,TRBJ1-3,CASSRSQGAVGNTIYF
TRBV5-1,TRBJ2-3,CASSLPTRTDTQYF
TRBV27,TRBJ2-7,CASSPIVQPGGPMTYEQYF